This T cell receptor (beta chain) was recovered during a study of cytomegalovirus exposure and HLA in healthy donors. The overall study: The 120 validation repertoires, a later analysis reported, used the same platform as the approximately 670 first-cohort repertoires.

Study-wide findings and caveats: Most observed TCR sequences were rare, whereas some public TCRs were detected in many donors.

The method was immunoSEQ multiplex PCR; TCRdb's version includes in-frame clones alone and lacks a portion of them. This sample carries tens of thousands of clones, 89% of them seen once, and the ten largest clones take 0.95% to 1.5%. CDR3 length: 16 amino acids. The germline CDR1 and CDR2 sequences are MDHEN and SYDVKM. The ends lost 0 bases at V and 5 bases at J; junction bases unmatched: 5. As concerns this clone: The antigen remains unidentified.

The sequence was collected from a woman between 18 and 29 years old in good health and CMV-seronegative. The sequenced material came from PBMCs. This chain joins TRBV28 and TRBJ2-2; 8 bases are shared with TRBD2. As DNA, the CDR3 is TGTGCCAGCAGTTTATGGAGCGGGAGTGGTACCGGGGAGCTGTTTTTT. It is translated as CASSLWSGSGTGELFF.